This entry lists 20 T cell receptor beta chains sequenced from one sample in a study of cytomegalovirus exposure and HLA in healthy donors. 60 Vbeta and 13 Jbeta primers were used in PCR. Clones were read by immunoSEQ multiplex PCR, and TCRdb kept only the in-frame ones, dropping some. Counted here are approximately 140,000 clones, roughly 80% occurring once; the ten biggest clones make up over 3%. What was sequenced was PBMCs. These TCRs come from a man aged 35 to 55 in good health and CMV-seronegative.

The rearrangement links TRBV10-1 to TRBJ1-1; 7 nucleotides match TRBD1. Germline values: CDR1 WNHNN, CDR2 SYGVQD (reference sequence). This CDR3 has 15 amino acids. V dropped 3 bases and J dropped 3; count of bases not matched to a gene: 7. CDR3 DNA: TGCGCCAGCAGTGATACAACAGGGGTGGACACTGAAGCTTTCTTT. It encodes CASSDTTGVDTEAFF.

The chain carries TRBV2 and TRBJ1-5, with D unresolved. This CDR3 contains 14 residues. Germline CDR1 reads SNHLY; CDR2 reads FYNNEI. With 4 bases removed from V and 5 bases from J, the gap between germline ends came to 12 bases. The CDR3 spells CASSGTGGDQPQHF. CDR3 nucleotides: TGTGCCAGCAGTGGCACCGGCGGAGATCAGCCCCAGCATTTT.

V is TRBV6-5 and J is TRBJ2-5; 8 nucleotides align to TRBD1. The length of the CDR3 is 15 residues. Trimming removed 4 bases from V and 5 bases from J; junction bases left unmatched: 9. Germline V lookup: CDR1 MNHEY, CDR2 SVGAGI. The DNA for the CDR3 is TGTGCCAGCAGTTCGCCGGGACAGGCTGTGGAGACCCAGTACTTC. Its translation is CASSSPGQAVETQYF.

The chain links TRBV15 to TRBJ2-7, with 7 bases lining up with TRBD1. Germline trimming cut 3 bases from V and 3 bases from J; bases unmatched to any gene: 8. CDR1 and CDR2 (germline): LNHNV, YYDKDF (reference sequence). The CDR3 is made up of 15 amino acids. CDR3 nucleotides: TGTGCCACCAGCAGGTCGACAGGGCGAAACTACGAGCAGTACTTC. Its protein product is CATSRSTGRNYEQYF.

Only a few counts were recorded for this clone. The genes are TRBV5-1 and TRBJ1-1; D may be TRBD1 (6 bases). The V end lost 0 bases, the J end lost 1 base, and 19 bases lay between the germline ends. Per germline, CDR1 SGHRS and CDR2 YFSETQ. CDR3 length: 18 amino acids. DNA of the CDR3: TGCGCCAGCAGCTTGGCCTTCGCAGGGGCTAACGAGAACACTGAAGCTTTCTTT. Translation: CASSLAFAGANENTEAFF. Variable domain in full (rest from reference TRBV5-1 and TRBJ1-1): KAGVTQTPRYLIKTRGQQVTLSCSPISGHRSVSWYQQTPGQGLQFLFEYFSETQRNKGNFPGRFSGRQFSNSRSEMNVSTLELGDSALYLCASSLAFAGANENTEAFFGQGTRLTVV.

CDR3: CASSSLPQLFNEKLFF. The CDR3 DNA follows: TGTGCCAGCAGCTCTCTCCCCCAACTCTTCAATGAAAAACTGTTTTTT. This sequence joins TRBV5-4 and TRBJ1-4; the D is unclear. CDR3 size: 16 residues. Germline-derived CDR1 and CDR2 are SGHNT and YYREEE (reference sequence). V was cut by 3 bases and J by 5 bases, with 17 bases left in between. Full variable domain (outside the CDR3, taken from reference TRBV5-4 and TRBJ1-4): ETGVTQSPTHLIKTRGQQVTLRCSSQSGHNTVSWYQQALGQGPQFIFQYYREEENGRGNFPPRFSGLQFPNYSSELNVNALELDDSALYLCASSSLPQLFNEKLFFGSGTQLSVL.

The CDR3 region has the DNA TGCGCCAGCAGCCCTCACCCGGGAACGGAAGAGCAGTACTTC. Translated: CASSPHPGTEEQYF. V gene TRBV5-1 combines with J gene TRBJ2-7, with D possibly matching TRBD2 (5 bases). Looked up from germline, CDR1 is SGHRS and CDR2 is YFSETQ. The CDR3 covers 14 residues. V was shortened by 4 bases and J by 7 bases, with 18 bases between the two germline ends.

Turning to this clone: The junction differs from germline at one of its ends, possibly a read error. The chain has TRBV7-8 and TRBJ1-1, with TRBD1 identical over 9 bases. This CDR3 comprises 15 residues. Germline V gene data show CDR1 as SGHVS and CDR2 as FQNEAQ. For the CDR3, the DNA is TGTGCCAGCAGCACACAGGGGGCACTGAAAACTGAAGCTTTCTTT. Protein product: CASSTQGALKTEAFF.

This clone has just a few counts. The chain is built from TRBV6-1 and TRBJ2-3; D may be TRBD2 (6 bases). Trimming stripped 4 bases from V and 2 bases from J, with 13 bases between. This CDR3 comprises 15 residues. CDR1 and CDR2 (germline): MNHNS, SASEGT. CDR3 nucleotides: TGTGCCAGCAGTGGCGGGGCCAAGGACACAGATACGCAGTATTTT. Protein sequence: CASSGGAKDTDTQYF.

CDR3 DNA: TGTGCCAGCAGCTTAATTGAGGGAATGGAGGCTTTCTTT. It translates to CASSLIEGMEAFF. The chain links TRBV11-2 to TRBJ1-1, with unresolved D. V lost 2 bases to trimming and J lost 11 bases, with 15 bases between them. Germline loops: CDR1 SGHAT, CDR2 FQNNGV. This CDR3 has 13 amino acids. Looking up the rest from reference TRBV11-2 and TRBJ1-1 gives the full variable domain: EAGVAQSPRYKIIEKRQSVAFWCNPISGHATLYWYQQILGQGPKLLIQFQNNGVVDDSQLPKDRFSAERLKGVDSTLKIQPAKLEDSAVYLCASSLIEGMEAFFGQGTRLTVV.

This chain links TRBV5-8 with TRBJ1-2; D unresolved. The CDR3 contains 13 residues. Germline values: CDR1 SGHTS, CDR2 YDEGEE. Deletions cut 0 bases from V and 8 bases from J, with 11 bases between. CDR3 loop: CASSLDGVLGYTF. The CDR3 DNA reads TGTGCCAGCAGCTTGGACGGAGTTTTGGGCTACACCTTC.

This clone was seen more than once but under ten times. The chain uses TRBV5-4 and TRBJ2-7; 7 bases line up with TRBD1. With 3 bases clipped from V and 10 bases from J, the junction kept 7 bases outside the gene matches. CDR3 length: 12 amino acids. Germline assignment: CDR1 SGHNT and CDR2 YYREEE (reference sequence). The CDR3: CASSYARGHQYF. The CDR3, as DNA: TGTGCCAGCAGCTACGCGAGGGGGCATCAGTACTTC. Drawing the rest from reference TRBV5-4 and TRBJ2-7, the complete variable domain is ETGVTQSPTHLIKTRGQQVTLRCSSQSGHNTVSWYQQALGQGPQFIFQYYREEENGRGNFPPRFSGLQFPNYSSELNVNALELDDSALYLCASSYARGHQYFGPGTRLTVT.

The J gene is TRBJ1-4, the V gene TRBV30; D is possibly TRBD1 (5 bases). Germline values: CDR1 GTSNPN, CDR2 SVGIG (reference sequence). CDR3 length: 13 amino acids. The V gene lost 4 bases and the J gene lost 6 bases, with 12 bases spanning the gap. CDR3 sequence (DNA): TGTGCCTGGAAAGCAGGGATGTATGAAAAACTGTTTTTT. Its translation: CAWKAGMYEKLFF. Full variable domain (outside the CDR3, taken from reference TRBV30 and TRBJ1-4): SQTIHQWPATLVQPVGSPLSLECTVEGTSNPNLYWYRQAAGRGLQLLFYSVGIGQISSEVPQNLSASRPQDRQFILSSKKLLLSDSGFYLCAWKAGMYEKLFFGSGTQLSVL.

The chain recombines TRBV13 with TRBJ1-2; D unclear. Germline assignment: CDR1 PRHDT and CDR2 FYEKMQ (reference sequence). Trimming shortened V by 3 bases and J by 6 bases, and 14 bases separated the two germline ends. The CDR3 runs 14 residues. Here the CDR3 DNA reads TGTGCCAGCAGCTTGCGGGCCGGGTTAGATGGCTACACCTTC. Translating gives CASSLRAGLDGYTF.

This chain connects TRBV2 to TRBJ2-5; 13 bases are shared with TRBD2. The germline CDR1 and CDR2 sequences are SNHLY and FYNNEI. With 5 bases clipped from V and 4 bases from J, the junction kept 10 bases outside the gene matches. The CDR3 is made up of 17 amino acids. The CDR3: CASSFNPLAGGAETQYF. The CDR3 coding sequence is TGTGCCAGCAGTTTCAACCCACTAGCGGGGGGGGCAGAGACCCAGTACTTC.

The chain couples TRBV7-2 to TRBJ1-4; 10 bases map to TRBD1. The germline V gene has CDR1 SGHTA and CDR2 FQGNSA. CDR3 size: 14 residues. V lost 5 bases, J lost 8 bases, and 5 bases stayed unmatched. CDR3 coding DNA: TGTGCCAGCAGCGAAGGACAGGGGGTGGAAAAACTGTTTTTT. It codes for CASSEGQGVEKLFF.

The chain combines TRBV11-2 with TRBJ2-7, with D unresolved. Deletions cut 1 base from V and 3 bases from J, with 10 bases between. The CDR3 is made up of 14 amino acids. The germline V gene has CDR1 SGHAT and CDR2 FQNNGV. The CDR3 coding sequence is TGTGCCAGCAGCTTAGGCCCGCAGGTCTACGAGCAGTACTTC. Its protein product is CASSLGPQVYEQYF.

This clone came up once. This chain connects TRBV20-1 to TRBJ2-5; tentatively, D is TRBD2 (5 bases). CDR3 size: 11 residues. Germline values: CDR1 DFQATT, CDR2 SNEGSKA (reference sequence). V was pared by 3 bases and J by 5 bases, with 7 bases between. DNA of the CDR3: TGCAGTGCTAGGGGAGAGGAGACCCAGTACTTC. Amino acids: CSARGEETQYF.

The chain uses TRBV7-6 and TRBJ2-7, with a possible D match to TRBD1 (5 bases). The CDR3 has 13 amino acids. Germline V gene lookup returns CDR1 SGHVS and CDR2 FNYEAQ. V was clipped by 2 bases and J by 5 bases, with 10 bases between them. In DNA, the CDR3 is TGTGCCAGCAGCTTAACCCAGGGCCACGAGCAGTACTTC. Its protein is CASSLTQGHEQYF.

V gene TRBV7-8 combines with J gene TRBJ1-1, with TRBD1 matching 8 bases. Per the germline V gene, CDR1 is SGHVS and CDR2 is FQNEAQ. The CDR3 has 13 amino acids. V gave up 4 bases and J gave up 6 bases; unmatched junction bases: 4. CDR3 amino acids: CASSSDRVSEAFF. The CDR3 DNA follows: TGTGCCAGCAGCTCGGACAGGGTTTCTGAAGCTTTCTTT.